Listed here is a single T cell receptor beta chain. The antigen remains undetermined. This entry is derived from a study of T cells in localized non-small cell lung cancer. The study, taken as a whole, reports: Only one tumor region was sequenced, so heterogeneity remains possible. Longer overall survival accompanied higher blood T cell density. The highest T cell clonality was in uninvolved adjacent lung, above tumor.

Trimming at V came to 7 bases and at J to 0 bases, leaving 7 bases not matched to a gene. CDR3 size: 15 residues. Germline assignment: CDR1 MRHNA and CDR2 SNTAGT. The protocol was immunoSEQ multiplex PCR, while the TCRdb copy is restricted to in-frame clones and leaves out a portion. The table has about 15,000 clones, more than 80% seen once. J is TRBJ2-3 and V is TRBV6-4; TRBD1 agrees at 7 bases. The TCR originated in a woman aged 40-70 years with stage I lung adenocarcinoma. This sample comprised peripheral blood, obtained before any cancer treatment. This chain's CDR3 is CASKPDRASTDTQYF. CDR3 in DNA: TGTGCCAGCAAGCCCGACAGGGCTAGCACAGATACGCAGTATTTT.